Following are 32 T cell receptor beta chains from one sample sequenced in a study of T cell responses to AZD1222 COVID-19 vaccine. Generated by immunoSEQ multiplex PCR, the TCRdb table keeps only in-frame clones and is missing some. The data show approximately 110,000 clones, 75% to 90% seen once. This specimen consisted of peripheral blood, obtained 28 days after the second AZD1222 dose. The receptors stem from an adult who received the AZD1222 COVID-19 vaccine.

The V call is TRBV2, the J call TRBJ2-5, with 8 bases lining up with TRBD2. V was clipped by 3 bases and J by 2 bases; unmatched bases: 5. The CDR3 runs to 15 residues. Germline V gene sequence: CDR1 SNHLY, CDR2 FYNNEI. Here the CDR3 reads CASSDEAGVQETQYF. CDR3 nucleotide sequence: TGTGCCAGCAGTGATGAAGCGGGAGTTCAAGAGACCCAGTACTTC.

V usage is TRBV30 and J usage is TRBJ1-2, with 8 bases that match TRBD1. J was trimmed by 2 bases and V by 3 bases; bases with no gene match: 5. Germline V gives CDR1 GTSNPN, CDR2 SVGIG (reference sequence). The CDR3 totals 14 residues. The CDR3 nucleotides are TGTGCCTGGAGGCAACAGGGGGGAAACTATGGCTACACCTTC. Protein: CAWRQQGGNYGYTF.

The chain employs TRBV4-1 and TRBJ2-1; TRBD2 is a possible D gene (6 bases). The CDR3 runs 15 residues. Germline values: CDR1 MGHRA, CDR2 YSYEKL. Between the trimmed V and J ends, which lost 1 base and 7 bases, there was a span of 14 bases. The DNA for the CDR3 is TGCGCCAGCAGCCAAGTGGGGGGAGCCAGTAATGAGCAGTTCTTC. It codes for CASSQVGGASNEQFF.

The CDR3 reads CASSPRRDRGPGQETQYF. The CDR3, as DNA: TGTGCCAGCAGCCCGAGAAGAGACAGGGGCCCGGGCCAAGAGACCCAGTACTTC. The V gene is TRBV9, the J gene TRBJ2-5; 8 bases fit TRBD1. The CDR3 has 18 residues. CDR1 SGDLS and CDR2 YYNGEE come from the germline V gene. J was trimmed by 1 base and V by 4 bases; bases with no gene match: 15.

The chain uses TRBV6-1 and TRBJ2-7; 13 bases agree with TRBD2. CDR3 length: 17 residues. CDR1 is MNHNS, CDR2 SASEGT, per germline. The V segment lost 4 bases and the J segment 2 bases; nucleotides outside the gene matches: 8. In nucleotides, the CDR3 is TGTGCCAGCAGTGGAAGGACTAGCGGGAGTACTCCCTACGAGCAGTACTTC. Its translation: CASSGRTSGSTPYEQYF.

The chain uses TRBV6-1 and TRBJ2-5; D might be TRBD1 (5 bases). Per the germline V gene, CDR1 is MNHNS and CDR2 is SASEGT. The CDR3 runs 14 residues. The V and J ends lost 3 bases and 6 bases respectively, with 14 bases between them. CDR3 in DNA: TGTGCCAGCAGTGAGGACATCGGACGAAAGACCCAGTACTTC. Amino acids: CASSEDIGRKTQYF.

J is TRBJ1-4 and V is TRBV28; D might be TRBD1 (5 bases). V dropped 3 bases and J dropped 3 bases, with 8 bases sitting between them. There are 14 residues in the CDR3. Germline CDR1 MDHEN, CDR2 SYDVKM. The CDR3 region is CASSLGGPNEKLFF. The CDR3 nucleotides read TGTGCCAGCAGTTTGGGGGGTCCTAATGAAAAACTGTTTTTT.

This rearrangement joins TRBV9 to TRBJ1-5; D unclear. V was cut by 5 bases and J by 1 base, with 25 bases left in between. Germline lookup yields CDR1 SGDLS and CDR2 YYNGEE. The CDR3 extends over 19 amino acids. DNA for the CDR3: TGTGCCAGCAGAAGTACACAGTGGGAGGAAACGCGAAGCAATCAGCCCCAGCATTTT. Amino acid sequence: CASRSTQWEETRSNQPQHF.

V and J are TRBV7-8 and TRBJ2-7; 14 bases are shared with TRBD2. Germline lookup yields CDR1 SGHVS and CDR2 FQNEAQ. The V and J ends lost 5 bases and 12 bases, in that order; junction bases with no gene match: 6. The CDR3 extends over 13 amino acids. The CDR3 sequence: CASSLGTSGSPYF. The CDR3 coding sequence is TGTGCCAGCAGCCTTGGGACTAGCGGGAGCCCGTACTTC. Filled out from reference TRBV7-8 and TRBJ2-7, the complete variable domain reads GAGVSQSPRYKVAKRGQDVALRCDPISGHVSLFWYQQALGQGPEFLTYFQNEAQLDKSGLPSDRFFAERPEGSVSTLKIQRTQQEDSAVYLCASSLGTSGSPYFGPGTRLTVT.

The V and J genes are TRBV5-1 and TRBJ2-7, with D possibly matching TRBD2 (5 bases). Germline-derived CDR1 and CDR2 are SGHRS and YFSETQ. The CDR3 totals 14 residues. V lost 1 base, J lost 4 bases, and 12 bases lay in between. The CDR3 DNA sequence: TGCGCCAGCAGCTTGTCGGGATATTTTTACGAGCAGTACTTC. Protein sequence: CASSLSGYFYEQYF. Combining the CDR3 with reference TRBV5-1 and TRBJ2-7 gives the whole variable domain KAGVTQTPRYLIKTRGQQVTLSCSPISGHRSVSWYQQTPGQGLQFLFEYFSETQRNKGNFPGRFSGRQFSNSRSEMNVSTLELGDSALYLCASSLSGYFYEQYFGPGTRLTVT.

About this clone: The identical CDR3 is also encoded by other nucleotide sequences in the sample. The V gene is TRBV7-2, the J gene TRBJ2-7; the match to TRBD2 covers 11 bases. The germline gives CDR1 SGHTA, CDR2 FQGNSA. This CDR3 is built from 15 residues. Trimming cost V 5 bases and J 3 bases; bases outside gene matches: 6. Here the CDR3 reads CASSLGLAAIYEQYF. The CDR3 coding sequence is TGTGCCAGCAGCCTGGGACTAGCGGCCATCTACGAGCAGTACTTC.

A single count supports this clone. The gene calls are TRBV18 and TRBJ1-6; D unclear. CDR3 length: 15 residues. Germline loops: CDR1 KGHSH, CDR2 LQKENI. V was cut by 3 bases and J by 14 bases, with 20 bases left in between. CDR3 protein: CASSPRAEPGKSLHF. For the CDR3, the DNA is TGTGCCAGCTCACCCCGCGCAGAGCCGGGGAAATCCCTCCACTTT.

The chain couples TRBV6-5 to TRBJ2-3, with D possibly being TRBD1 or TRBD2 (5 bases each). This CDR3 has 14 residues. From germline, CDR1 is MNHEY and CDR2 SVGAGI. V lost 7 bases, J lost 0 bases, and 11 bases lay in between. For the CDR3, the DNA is TGTGCCAGCACCTACAGGACTAGCACAGATACGCAGTATTTT. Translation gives CASTYRTSTDTQYF.

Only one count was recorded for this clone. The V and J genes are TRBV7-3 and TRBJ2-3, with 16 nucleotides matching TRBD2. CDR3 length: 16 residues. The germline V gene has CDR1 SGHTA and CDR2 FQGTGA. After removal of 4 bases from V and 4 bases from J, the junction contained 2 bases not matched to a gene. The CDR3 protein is CASSSGLAGGADTQYF. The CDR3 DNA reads TGTGCCAGCAGCTCGGGACTAGCGGGAGGGGCAGATACGCAGTATTTT.

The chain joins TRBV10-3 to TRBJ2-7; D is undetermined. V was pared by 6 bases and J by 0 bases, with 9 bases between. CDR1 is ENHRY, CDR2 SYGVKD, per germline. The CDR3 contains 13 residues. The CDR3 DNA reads TGTGCCATCAGCTTCGGGCCCTCCTACGAGCAGTACTTC. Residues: CAISFGPSYEQYF.

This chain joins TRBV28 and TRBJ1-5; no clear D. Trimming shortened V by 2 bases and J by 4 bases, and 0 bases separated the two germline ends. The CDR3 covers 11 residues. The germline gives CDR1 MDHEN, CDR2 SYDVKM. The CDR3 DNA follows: TGTGCCAGCAGTTTAAATCAGCCCCAGCATTTT. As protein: CASSLNQPQHF.

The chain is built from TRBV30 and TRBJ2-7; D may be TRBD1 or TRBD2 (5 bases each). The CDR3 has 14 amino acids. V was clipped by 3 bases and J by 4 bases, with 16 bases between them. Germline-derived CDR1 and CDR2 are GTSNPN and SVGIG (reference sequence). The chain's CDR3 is CAWRRAGFKYEQYF. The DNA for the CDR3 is TGTGCCTGGAGGCGGGCAGGGTTTAAGTACGAGCAGTACTTC.

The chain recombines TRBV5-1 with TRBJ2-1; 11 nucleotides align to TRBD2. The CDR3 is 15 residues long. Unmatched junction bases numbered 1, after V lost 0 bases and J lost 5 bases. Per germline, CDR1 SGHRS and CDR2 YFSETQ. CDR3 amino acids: CASSLVTSGNNEQFF. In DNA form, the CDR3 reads TGCGCCAGCAGCTTGGTGACTAGCGGGAACAATGAGCAGTTCTTC.

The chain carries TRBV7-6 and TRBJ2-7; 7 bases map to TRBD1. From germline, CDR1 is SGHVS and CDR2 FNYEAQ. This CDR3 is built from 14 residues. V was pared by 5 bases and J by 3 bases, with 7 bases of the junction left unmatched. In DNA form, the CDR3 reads TGTGCCAGCAGCCAACAGCCAGGGGGCTACGAGCAGTACTTC. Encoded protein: CASSQQPGGYEQYF.

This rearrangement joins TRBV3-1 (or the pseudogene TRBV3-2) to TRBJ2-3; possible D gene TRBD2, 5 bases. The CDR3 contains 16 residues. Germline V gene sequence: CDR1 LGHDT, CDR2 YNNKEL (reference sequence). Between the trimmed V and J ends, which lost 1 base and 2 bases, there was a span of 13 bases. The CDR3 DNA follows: TGTGCCAGCAGCCAAGGACCGGGGATGATCACAGATACGCAGTATTTT. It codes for CASSQGPGMITDTQYF.

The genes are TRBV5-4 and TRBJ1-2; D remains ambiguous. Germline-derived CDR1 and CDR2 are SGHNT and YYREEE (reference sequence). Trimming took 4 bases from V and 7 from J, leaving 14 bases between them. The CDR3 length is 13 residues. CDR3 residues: CASSLENRVGYTF. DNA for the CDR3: TGTGCCAGCAGCCTCGAAAATAGGGTTGGCTACACCTTC.

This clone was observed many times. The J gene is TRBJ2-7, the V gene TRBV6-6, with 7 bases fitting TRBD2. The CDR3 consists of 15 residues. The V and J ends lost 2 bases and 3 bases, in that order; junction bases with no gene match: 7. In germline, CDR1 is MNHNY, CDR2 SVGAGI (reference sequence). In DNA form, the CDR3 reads TGTGCCAGCAGTTACGGCCTAGCGGAGAACTACGAGCAGTACTTC. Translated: CASSYGLAENYEQYF.

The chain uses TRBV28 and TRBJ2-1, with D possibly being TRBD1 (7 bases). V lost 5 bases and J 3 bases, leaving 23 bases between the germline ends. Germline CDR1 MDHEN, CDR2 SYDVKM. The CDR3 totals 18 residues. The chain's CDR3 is CASSPRATGTSFYNEQFF. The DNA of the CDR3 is TGTGCCAGCAGTCCACGTGCGACAGGGACTTCTTTCTACAATGAGCAGTTCTTC.

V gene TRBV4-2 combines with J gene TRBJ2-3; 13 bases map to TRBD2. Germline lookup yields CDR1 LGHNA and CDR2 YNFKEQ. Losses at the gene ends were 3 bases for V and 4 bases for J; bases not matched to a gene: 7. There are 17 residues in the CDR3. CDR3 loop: CASSQDLGLAGADTQYF. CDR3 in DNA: TGTGCCAGCAGCCAGGACCTCGGACTAGCGGGAGCAGATACGCAGTATTTT.

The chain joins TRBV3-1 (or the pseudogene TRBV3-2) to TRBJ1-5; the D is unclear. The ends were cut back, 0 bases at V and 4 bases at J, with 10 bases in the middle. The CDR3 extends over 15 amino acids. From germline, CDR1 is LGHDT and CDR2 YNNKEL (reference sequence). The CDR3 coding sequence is TGTGCCAGCAGCCAAGATAACGGAGATAATCAGCCCCAGCATTTT. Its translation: CASSQDNGDNQPQHF.

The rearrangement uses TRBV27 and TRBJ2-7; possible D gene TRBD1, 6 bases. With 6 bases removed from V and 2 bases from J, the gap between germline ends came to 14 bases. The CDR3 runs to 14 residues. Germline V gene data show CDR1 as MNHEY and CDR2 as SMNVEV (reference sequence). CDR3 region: CASSTGTRTYEQYF. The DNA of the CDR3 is TGTGCCAGCAGCACCGGGACAAGAACCTACGAGCAGTACTTC.

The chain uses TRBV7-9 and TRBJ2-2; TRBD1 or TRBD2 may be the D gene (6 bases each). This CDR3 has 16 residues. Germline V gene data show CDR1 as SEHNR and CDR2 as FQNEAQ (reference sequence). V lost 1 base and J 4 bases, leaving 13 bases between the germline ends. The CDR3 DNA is TGTGCCAGCAGCTTAGAACCCGGAGGGGGCACCGGGGAGCTGTTTTTT. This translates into CASSLEPGGGTGELFF.

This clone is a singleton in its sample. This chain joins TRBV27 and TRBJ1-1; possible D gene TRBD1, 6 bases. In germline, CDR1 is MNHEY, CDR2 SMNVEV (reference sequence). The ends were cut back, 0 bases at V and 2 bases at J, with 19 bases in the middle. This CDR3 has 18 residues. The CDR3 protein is CASSLSAPGRGRNTEAFF. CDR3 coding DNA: TGTGCCAGCAGTTTATCGGCCCCGGGCAGGGGTAGAAACACTGAAGCTTTCTTT.

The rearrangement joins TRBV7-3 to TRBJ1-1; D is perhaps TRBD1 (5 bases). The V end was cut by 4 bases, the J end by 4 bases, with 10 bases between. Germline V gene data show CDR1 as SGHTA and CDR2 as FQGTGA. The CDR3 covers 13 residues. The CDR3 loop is CASSSSGTTEAFF. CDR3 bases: TGTGCCAGCAGCTCCTCTGGGACCACTGAAGCTTTCTTT.

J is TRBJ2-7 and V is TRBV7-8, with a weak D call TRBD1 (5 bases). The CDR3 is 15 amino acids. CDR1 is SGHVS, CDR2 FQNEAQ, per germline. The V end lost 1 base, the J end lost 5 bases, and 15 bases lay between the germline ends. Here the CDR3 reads CASSLVRTGTNEQYF. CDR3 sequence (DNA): TGTGCCAGCAGCTTAGTTCGTACAGGTACTAACGAGCAGTACTTC.

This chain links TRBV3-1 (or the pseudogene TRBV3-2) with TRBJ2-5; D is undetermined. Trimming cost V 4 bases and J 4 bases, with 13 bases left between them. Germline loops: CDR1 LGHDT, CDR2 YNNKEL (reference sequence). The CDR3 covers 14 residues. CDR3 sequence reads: CASSLLDSGETQYF. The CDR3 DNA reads TGTGCCAGCAGCCTGCTCGACTCTGGAGAGACCCAGTACTTC.

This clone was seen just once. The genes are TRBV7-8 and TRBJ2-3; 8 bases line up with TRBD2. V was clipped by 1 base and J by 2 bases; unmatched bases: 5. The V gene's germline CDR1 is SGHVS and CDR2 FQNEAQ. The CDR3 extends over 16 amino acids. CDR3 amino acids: CASSLVTGGLTDTQYF. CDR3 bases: TGTGCCAGCAGCTTAGTCACGGGAGGGCTCACAGATACGCAGTATTTT.